The TCR beta chain described here comes from a study of T cell repertoires in cytomegalovirus infection. TCRdb re-analysed the reads in MiXCR, keeping a single row per CDR3 protein. Altogether roughly 310,000 distinct CDR3 sequences are present, about a sixth being singletons, with the ten largest covering around 12%. This clonotype came up many times. The sequence was collected from a human donor in good health (CMV status not recorded). Some clones in this sample may be carry-over from other donors' samples. Sequenced sample: PBMCs.

The CDR3 sequence is CASSAGHTDTQYF. The CDR3 DNA reads as TGTGCCAGCTCTGCGGGGCACACAGATACGCAGTATTTT. The chain combines TRBV7-9 with TRBJ2-3, with TRBD2 as a possible D gene (6 bases). The CDR3 is made up of 13 amino acids. The V end was cut by 8 bases, the J end by 2 bases, with 11 bases between. Germline V gene data show CDR1 as SEHNR and CDR2 as FQNEAQ (reference sequence). The whole variable domain, filled in from reference TRBV7-9 and TRBJ2-3, reads DTGVSQNPRHKITKRGQNVTFRCDPISEHNRLYWYRQTLGQGPEFLTYFQNEAQLEKSRLLSDRFSAERPKGSFSTLEIQRTEQGDSAMYLCASSAGHTDTQYFGPGTRLTVL.